This T cell receptor (beta chain) was found in a study of blood T cell repertoires in COVID-19. Study context: The United States, Italy and Spain were the sources of the acute and convalescent COVID-19 samples. Sources were T cells, B-cell-depleted T cells, or PBMCs; the material itself was cDNA or gDNA.

Before being deemed recovered, Cohort 3 donors had two negative PCRs, clearance, or symptom resolution. In the original processing: Estimation of nucleated cell counts relied on the amplification of reference gene primers. Sequencing used immunoSEQ multiplex PCR; TCRdb keeps in-frame clones, though not all of them. V, J and clone size are those of that table, while D and trimming were read from the DNA. Among about 300,000 clones listed, approximately 90% were seen once. Germline V lookup: CDR1 LGHNA, CDR2 YNFKEQ. The V and J ends lost 3 bases and 3 bases respectively, with 12 bases between them. CDR3 size: 14 residues.

The sample was PBMCs or T cells enriched from blood (not recorded which). The chain joins TRBV4-2 to TRBJ2-7; D might be TRBD2 (6 bases). The clonotype was recovered from a woman aged 18-29 years who had recovered from COVID-19. The CDR3 DNA follows: TGTGCCAGCAGCCATCCGGGACTGGGCTACGAGCAGTACTTC. Its translation: CASSHPGLGYEQYF.